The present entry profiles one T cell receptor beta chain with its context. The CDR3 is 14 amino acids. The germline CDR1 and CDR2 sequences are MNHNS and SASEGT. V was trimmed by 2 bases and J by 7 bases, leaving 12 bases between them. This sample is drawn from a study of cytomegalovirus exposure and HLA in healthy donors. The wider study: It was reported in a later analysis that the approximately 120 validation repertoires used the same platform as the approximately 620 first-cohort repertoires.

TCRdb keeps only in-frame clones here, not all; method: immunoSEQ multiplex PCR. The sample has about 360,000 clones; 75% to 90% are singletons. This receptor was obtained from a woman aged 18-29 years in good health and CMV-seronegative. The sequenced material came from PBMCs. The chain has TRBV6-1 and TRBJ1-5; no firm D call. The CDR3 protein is CASSEQRSGQPQHF. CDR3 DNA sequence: TGTGCCAGCAGTGAACAAAGGAGCGGGCAGCCCCAGCATTTT.